Presented here are 6 T cell receptor beta chains from one specimen sequenced in a study of blood T cell repertoires in COVID-19. The method was immunoSEQ multiplex PCR; TCRdb's version includes in-frame clones alone and lacks a portion of them. The data show fewer than 180,000 clones, with 87% seen just once and less than 4.5% held by the top ten. What was sequenced was peripheral blood. The origin of the receptors is an older woman with active or convalescent COVID-19.

The V and J genes are TRBV19 and TRBJ1-1; D might be TRBD1 (6 bases). This CDR3 region has 16 residues. The V end was cut by 0 bases, the J end by 8 bases, with 19 bases between. The V gene's germline CDR1 is LNHDA and CDR2 SQIVND (reference sequence). CDR3 loop: CASSIDPRGGDAEAFF. The CDR3 DNA is TGTGCCAGTAGTATAGACCCAAGGGGGGGCGACGCCGAAGCTTTCTTT.

This rearrangement joins TRBV5-1 to TRBJ2-7; TRBD1 agrees at 11 bases. The CDR3 extends over 14 amino acids. From germline, CDR1 is SGHRS and CDR2 YFSETQ. V gave up 3 bases and J gave up 4 bases; unmatched junction bases: 3. The DNA of the CDR3 is TGCGCCAGCAGCTGGACAGGGGGCTCGTACGAGCAGTACTTC. Translated, it gives CASSWTGGSYEQYF. Variable domain in full (rest from reference TRBV5-1 and TRBJ2-7): KAGVTQTPRYLIKTRGQQVTLSCSPISGHRSVSWYQQTPGQGLQFLFEYFSETQRNKGNFPGRFSGRQFSNSRSEMNVSTLELGDSALYLCASSWTGGSYEQYFGPGTRLTVT.

V usage is TRBV5-8 and J usage is TRBJ1-5; 10 bases are a match to TRBD1. Unmatched junction bases numbered 8, after V lost 9 bases and J lost 2 bases. The CDR3 length is 15 residues. In germline, CDR1 is SGHTS, CDR2 YDEGEE. The CDR3 region is CATGTGEAGNQPQHF. In DNA form, the CDR3 reads TGTGCCACCGGGACAGGGGAGGCGGGCAATCAGCCCCAGCATTTT.

This chain connects TRBV19 to TRBJ1-6, with 7 bases matching TRBD1. The ends lost 8 bases at V and 13 bases at J; junction bases unmatched: 14. There are 14 residues in the CDR3. Germline CDR1 and CDR2: LNHDA and SQIVND (reference sequence). CDR3 region: CASQAGQATGPLHF. In DNA, the CDR3 is TGTGCCAGTCAAGCTGGACAGGCAACGGGGCCCCTCCACTTT.

This sequence joins TRBV6-5 and TRBJ2-7; possible D gene TRBD1, 5 bases. Trimming left V 1 base short and J 2 bases short, with 6 bases between. CDR1 and CDR2 (germline): MNHEY, SVGAGI. There are 13 residues in the CDR3. In nucleotides, the CDR3 is TGTGCCAGCAGTTACTTACAGGCCTACGAGCAGTACTTC. It is translated as CASSYLQAYEQYF.

This clone was recorded only once. The chain uses TRBV14 and TRBJ2-1, with 11 bases fitting TRBD2. The ends lost 3 bases at V and 10 bases at J; junction bases unmatched: 8. This CDR3 comprises 15 residues. In germline, CDR1 is SGHDN, CDR2 FVKESK. The CDR3 DNA sequence: TGTGCCAGCAGCCAGGTAGCGGGGGGGCCTTCCGAGCAGTTCTTC. Its translation: CASSQVAGGPSEQFF.